The rows below give T cell receptor beta chains drawn from one sample of a study of OX40 agonist ivuxolimab in advanced cancers. The method was immunoSEQ multiplex PCR; TCRdb's version includes in-frame clones alone and lacks a portion of them. The table includes 74,000 or so clones, 70% to 90% detected once. The material was CD4+ or CD8+ T cells sorted from blood, obtained in a trial of the OX40 agonist ivuxolimab. Receptors were obtained from an adult with an advanced solid tumor such as melanoma, head and neck, liver or kidney cancer. Each CDR3 is given with its conserved first and last residue. The order of the fields is V gene, J gene, D gene, clone size, CDR3 DNA, CDR3 protein. A D gene is named only where the DNA matches it firmly. The size of a clone is reported for some rows only, either as once, few or many, or as a class for expanded clones.

V gene: TRBV28
J gene: TRBJ2-1
D gene: NA
clone size: NA
CDR3 DNA: TGTGCCAGCACAGACGCGGGCTCCTACAATGAGCAGTTCTTC
CDR3 protein: CASTDAGSYNEQFF

V gene: TRBV7-9
J gene: TRBJ1-1
D gene: NA
clone size: NA
CDR3 DNA: TGTGCCAGCAGCCGTCTACGTAGGGAGAACACTGAAGCTTTCTTT
CDR3 protein: CASSRLRRENTEAFF

V gene: TRBV7-2
J gene: TRBJ2-3
D gene: TRBD2
clone size: once
CDR3 DNA: TGTGCCAGCAGCGATCTAGCGGGAGGGCCGGGTACGCAGTATTTT
CDR3 protein: CASSDLAGGPGTQYF

V gene: TRBV5-1
J gene: TRBJ2-3
D gene: NA
clone size: NA
CDR3 DNA: TGCGCCAGCAGCTTGGAAGTGGAAACAGATACGCAGTATTTT
CDR3 protein: CASSLEVETDTQYF

V gene: TRBV6-5
J gene: TRBJ1-1
D gene: TRBD1
clone size: once
CDR3 DNA: TGTGCCAGCAGTTACGGACAGGGATCTGAAGCTTTCTTT
CDR3 protein: CASSYGQGSEAFF

V gene: TRBV9
J gene: TRBJ2-2
D gene: NA
clone size: NA
CDR3 DNA: TGTGCCAGCAGCGTATTCGGCGGGGAGCTGTTTTTT
CDR3 protein: CASSVFGGELFF

V gene: TRBV4-2
J gene: TRBJ2-1
D gene: NA
clone size: NA
CDR3 DNA: TGTGCCAGCAGCCAAGATAGGAATGAGCAGTTCTTC
CDR3 protein: CASSQDRNEQFF

V gene: TRBV5-1
J gene: TRBJ2-3
D gene: TRBD1
clone size: NA
CDR3 DNA: TGCGCCAGCAGCTTGGCGACCCCGCGACAGGGCAGCACAGATACGCAGTATTTT
CDR3 protein: CASSLATPRQGSTDTQYF

V gene: TRBV18
J gene: TRBJ2-3
D gene: NA
clone size: NA
CDR3 DNA: TGTGCCAGCTCACCCCCCTCCCTCGTGGATACGCAGTATTTT
CDR3 protein: CASSPPSLVDTQYF

V gene: TRBV18
J gene: TRBJ1-1
D gene: NA
clone size: NA
CDR3 DNA: TGTGCCAGCTCGCGACAAGTGAACACTGAAGCTTTCTTT
CDR3 protein: CASSRQVNTEAFF

V gene: TRBV7-2
J gene: TRBJ1-6
D gene: TRBD1
clone size: NA
CDR3 DNA: TGTGCCAGCAGCACACGTCCGGGACAGGGCTCCTCACCCCTCCACTTT
CDR3 protein: CASSTRPGQGSSPLHF

V gene: TRBV20-1
J gene: TRBJ1-1
D gene: NA
clone size: NA
CDR3 DNA: TGCAGTGACTTGGGGAGAACTGAAGCTTTCTTT
CDR3 protein: CSDLGRTEAFF

V gene: TRBV18
J gene: TRBJ1-1
D gene: NA
clone size: NA
CDR3 DNA: TGTGCCAGCTCACCATTTGCCGGGGGAACGGGTACTGAAGCTTTCTTT
CDR3 protein: CASSPFAGGTGTEAFF

V gene: TRBV2
J gene: TRBJ2-3
D gene: NA
clone size: NA
CDR3 DNA: TGTGCCAGCAGTGAAAGGGCCCGAGGGACAGATACGCAGTATTTT
CDR3 protein: CASSERARGTDTQYF

V gene: TRBV7-6
J gene: TRBJ1-1
D gene: NA
clone size: NA
CDR3 DNA: TGTGCCAGCAGCCCGTATATGAACACTGAAGCTTTCTTT
CDR3 protein: CASSPYMNTEAFF

V gene: TRBV7-2
J gene: TRBJ1-5
D gene: NA
clone size: once
CDR3 DNA: TGTGCCAGCAGCTTAGCGGTCGGGGCGGCTCAGCCCCAGCATTTT
CDR3 protein: CASSLAVGAAQPQHF

V gene: TRBV6-6
J gene: TRBJ1-2
D gene: NA
clone size: NA
CDR3 DNA: TGTGCCAGCCAACGAGGACGAAACTATGGCTACACCTTC
CDR3 protein: CASQRGRNYGYTF

V gene: TRBV6-1
J gene: TRBJ1-1
D gene: NA
clone size: NA
CDR3 DNA: TGTGCCAGCAGTGAAGGTAGGAGTAGTGTGAACACTGAAGCTTTCTTT
CDR3 protein: CASSEGRSSVNTEAFF